The 24 T cell receptor beta chains below come from one sample, sequenced in a study of cytomegalovirus exposure and HLA in healthy donors. With 60 Vbeta and 13 Jbeta primers, the PCR was carried out. TCRdb's table, derived via immunoSEQ multiplex PCR, lists solely in-frame clones and lacks some. The sample lists 250,000 to 350,000 clones; 86% were seen once. The material sequenced was PBMCs. These TCRs come from a man aged 40-49 years in good health and CMV-seropositive.

The table lists this clone with a few counts. The chain recombines TRBV5-6 with TRBJ2-7; TRBD1 agrees at 11 bases. Trimming took 4 bases from V and 3 from J; bases not matched to a gene: 0. CDR3 length: 13 residues. The V gene's germline CDR1 is SGHDT and CDR2 YYEEEE. CDR3 DNA: TGTGCCAGCAGCGGGACAGGGGGCTACGAGCAGTACTTC. This gives the protein CASSGTGGYEQYF.

V and J are TRBV7-9 and TRBJ2-2; 10 bases are a match to TRBD2. The CDR3 contains 16 residues. The trim removed 1 base at V and 4 bases at J, leaving 3 bases unmatched. Germline V lookup: CDR1 SEHNR, CDR2 FQNEAQ (reference sequence). For the CDR3, the DNA is TGTGCCAGCAGCTTAGGACTAGCGGGCCCCACCGGGGAGCTGTTTTTT. Protein: CASSLGLAGPTGELFF.

This sequence joins TRBV19 and TRBJ2-5, with a weak D call TRBD2 (6 bases). The CDR3 is 15 amino acids. Germline CDR1 and CDR2: LNHDA and SQIVND (reference sequence). The ends were cut back, 3 bases at V and 5 bases at J, with 16 bases in the middle. Here the CDR3 DNA reads TGTGCCAGTAGTATGGGGAGGATTCGACGCGAGACCCAGTACTTC. Residues: CASSMGRIRRETQYF.

The rearrangement uses TRBV5-4 and TRBJ1-2; TRBD1 aligns across 8 bases. Unmatched junction bases numbered 5, after V lost 5 bases and J lost 8 bases. The CDR3 runs to 12 residues. Germline V gene data show CDR1 as SGHNT and CDR2 as YYREEE (reference sequence). The CDR3 reads CASRDRVSGYTF. DNA of the CDR3: TGTGCCAGCAGGGACAGGGTAAGCGGCTACACCTTC.

This chain joins TRBV27 and TRBJ1-1, with D uncertain. Trimming left V 0 bases short and J 0 bases short, with 5 bases between. Germline CDR1 MNHEY, CDR2 SMNVEV (reference sequence). The CDR3 sequence is 14 residues long. The CDR3: CASSLSGMNTEAFF. In DNA form, the CDR3 reads TGTGCCAGCAGTTTATCCGGGATGAACACTGAAGCTTTCTTT.

The chain uses TRBV5-6 and TRBJ2-5, with D tentatively TRBD1 (5 bases). Near its end, the DNA agrees better with TRBJ2-7, so the J call may be wrong. CDR1 SGHDT and CDR2 YYEEEE come from the germline V gene. This CDR3 is 16 amino acids long. This CDR3 reads CASSLAVPTELYEQYF. CDR3 in DNA: TGTGCCAGCAGCTTGGCCGTCCCGACAGAACTCTACGAGCAGTACTTC.

The rearrangement uses TRBV5-4 and TRBJ2-3; 9 bases map to TRBD2. From germline, CDR1 is SGHNT and CDR2 YYREEE (reference sequence). The trim removed 4 bases at V and 4 bases at J, leaving 7 bases unmatched. The CDR3 sequence is 15 residues long. As DNA, the CDR3 is TGTGCCAGCAGCGCGCTAGCGGGGTGGGCAGATACGCAGTATTTT. Translated, it gives CASSALAGWADTQYF.

This rearrangement joins TRBV28 to TRBJ1-1; D unclear. The germline V and J ends were trimmed by 3 bases and 2 bases, with 13 bases remaining between them. CDR3 length: 15 amino acids. Germline V gene data show CDR1 as MDHEN and CDR2 as SYDVKM. The CDR3 sequence: CASSLVKKRNTEAFF. The DNA of the CDR3 is TGTGCCAGCAGTTTGGTCAAAAAGAGAAACACTGAAGCTTTCTTT.

CDR3 in amino acids: CASNPTGGRGEQYF. DNA for the CDR3: TGTGCCAGCAACCCGACAGGGGGTCGGGGCGAGCAGTACTTC. The chain employs TRBV27 and TRBJ2-7, with 9 nucleotides matching TRBD1. The CDR3 sequence is 14 residues long. The ends lost 7 bases at V and 6 bases at J; junction bases unmatched: 10. Germline values: CDR1 MNHEY, CDR2 SMNVEV (reference sequence).

The chain combines TRBV20-1 with TRBJ1-5; D unresolved. This CDR3 comprises 11 residues. Germline V gene data show CDR1 as DFQATT and CDR2 as SNEGSKA (reference sequence). Trimming took 6 bases from V and 5 from J, leaving 8 bases between them. CDR3 DNA: TGCAGTGCCTCGAGGGATCAGCCCCAGCATTTT. Protein product: CSASRDQPQHF.

As for this clone: At one end, the junction sequence differs from germline, possibly due to a read error. The genes are TRBV7-7 and TRBJ2-3, with D perhaps TRBD1 (5 bases). The CDR3 runs to 13 residues. The germline V gene has CDR1 SSHAT and CDR2 FNYEAQ (reference sequence). CDR3 sequence reads: CASSRTRTDTQYF. In DNA form, the CDR3 reads TGTGCTAGCAGCCGGACAAGAACAGATACGCAGTATTTT.

A single count supports this clone. This rearrangement joins TRBV15 to TRBJ2-5; TRBD2 aligns across 11 bases. CDR3 length: 14 amino acids. V gave up 3 bases and J gave up 5 bases; unmatched junction bases: 2. Looked up from germline, CDR1 is LNHNV and CDR2 is YYDKDF (reference sequence). CDR3 in DNA: TGTGCCACCAGCAGTAGCGGGAGGGGGGAGACCCAGTACTTC. Translating it yields CATSSSGRGETQYF.

The genes are TRBV19 and TRBJ2-1; TRBD2 matches 8 bases. V shed 9 bases and J 8 bases; nucleotides not matched to a gene: 12. The CDR3 spans 14 residues. CDR1 is LNHDA and CDR2 is SQIVND in the germline V gene (reference sequence). CDR3 DNA: TGTGCCAGCAGGGAAGGCGGGAGGTCCTATGAGCAGTTCTTC. It specifies CASREGGRSYEQFF. Looking up the rest from reference TRBV19 and TRBJ2-1 gives the full variable domain: DGGITQSPKYLFRKEGQNVTLSCEQNLNHDAMYWYRQDPGQGLRLIYYSQIVNDFQKGDIAEGYSVSREKKESFPLTVTSAQKNPTAFYLCASREGGRSYEQFFGPGTRLTVL.

The genes are TRBV27 and TRBJ2-7; possible D gene TRBD1, 5 bases. This CDR3 has 12 amino acids. The germline V and J ends were trimmed by 3 bases and 6 bases, with 9 bases remaining between them. Germline lookup yields CDR1 MNHEY and CDR2 SMNVEV (reference sequence). Here the CDR3 DNA reads TGTGCCAGCAGTTTTCAGGGCGTCGAGCAGTACTTC. Encoded protein: CASSFQGVEQYF.

The chain links TRBV9 to TRBJ2-7, with 11 bases fitting TRBD2. With V trimmed by 4 bases and J by 3 bases, 6 bases remained unmatched. This CDR3 region has 15 residues. CDR1 and CDR2 (germline): SGDLS, YYNGEE. The CDR3 DNA is TGTGCCAGCAGCCCCCGACTAGCGGGATACTACGAGCAGTACTTC. It specifies CASSPRLAGYYEQYF.

The chain recombines TRBV28 with TRBJ2-7; D is perhaps TRBD1 (6 bases). Trimming shortened V by 4 bases and J by 2 bases, and 15 bases separated the two germline ends. The germline gives CDR1 MDHEN, CDR2 SYDVKM. This CDR3 comprises 15 residues. The CDR3 loop is CASSSYRDKPYEQYF. The CDR3 DNA reads TGTGCCAGCAGTTCATACCGGGACAAGCCCTACGAGCAGTACTTC.

The chain links TRBV27 to TRBJ2-7, with 8 bases identical to TRBD2. This CDR3 is built from 16 residues. J was trimmed by 6 bases and V by 3 bases; bases with no gene match: 13. The germline V gene has CDR1 MNHEY and CDR2 SMNVEV (reference sequence). The CDR3 is CASSFLKSGGASEQYF. CDR3 nucleotides: TGTGCCAGCAGTTTCTTAAAAAGCGGGGGCGCTTCCGAGCAGTACTTC.

This sequence joins TRBV7-9 and TRBJ2-7; D may be TRBD1 (6 bases). Trimming took off 0 bases at V and 1 base at J, with 10 bases between the two ends. CDR1 is SEHNR, CDR2 FQNEAQ, per germline (reference sequence). The CDR3 sequence is 15 residues long. The CDR3 here is CASSLAGGESYEQYF. CDR3 sequence (DNA): TGTGCCAGCAGCTTAGCAGGGGGAGAATCCTACGAGCAGTACTTC.

CDR3 in DNA: TGTGCCAGCTCACTAGCGGGAGGATCGGACGAGCAGTACTTC. This codes for CASSLAGGSDEQYF. The chain recombines TRBV18 with TRBJ2-7, with 10 bases identical to TRBD2. This CDR3 spans 14 amino acids. The V gene end was trimmed by 4 bases and the J gene end by 5 bases; junction bases not matched to a gene: 5. Germline V CDR1 and CDR2: KGHSH, LQKENI.

CDR3 DNA sequence: TGTGCCAGCAGTTTGACTAGCGGGGCGTCCCTCCCCTACGAGCAGTACTTC. It codes for CASSLTSGASLPYEQYF. V usage is TRBV27 and J usage is TRBJ2-7; 11 bases align to TRBD2. The CDR3 has 17 residues. The germline V gene has CDR1 MNHEY and CDR2 SMNVEV (reference sequence). The V and J ends lost 3 bases and 2 bases, in that order; junction bases with no gene match: 9.

The rearrangement links TRBV9 to TRBJ2-7; 12 bases line up with TRBD2. CDR1 and CDR2 from the germline V gene are SGDLS and YYNGEE. This CDR3 has 16 amino acids. The V gene end was trimmed by 0 bases and the J gene end by 6 bases; junction bases not matched to a gene: 7. CDR3 sequence: CASSVDSSGRGREQYF. CDR3 bases: TGTGCCAGCAGCGTAGATTCTAGCGGGAGGGGGCGCGAGCAGTACTTC.

The chain employs TRBV28 and TRBJ2-5; D call uncertain. This CDR3 region has 13 residues. Trimming took 4 bases from V and 2 from J, leaving 8 bases between them. Germline lookup yields CDR1 MDHEN and CDR2 SYDVKM. CDR3 protein: CASSSAAQETQYF. DNA for the CDR3: TGTGCCAGCAGTTCGGCAGCGCAAGAGACCCAGTACTTC.

The rearrangement uses TRBV18 and TRBJ1-1; D may be TRBD1 (6 bases). CDR1 KGHSH and CDR2 LQKENI come from the germline V gene. The CDR3 runs 15 residues. V was cut by 3 bases and J by 3 bases, with 14 bases left in between. The CDR3 region has the DNA TGTGCCAGCTCACCCTACGGGGGGGGCGACACTGAAGCTTTCTTT. It codes for CASSPYGGGDTEAFF.

This clone was found once. The CDR3 region has the DNA TGTGCCAGCAGCTTTCAGGCGGGAATGAACACTGAAGCTTTCTTT. Residues: CASSFQAGMNTEAFF. The V and J genes are TRBV7-9 and TRBJ1-1; D not resolved. Germline V gene lookup returns CDR1 SEHNR and CDR2 FQNEAQ (reference sequence). This CDR3 contains 15 residues. Trimming cost V 3 bases and J 0 bases, with 11 bases left between them.